This TCR beta chain came from a study of cytomegalovirus exposure and HLA in healthy donors. Study conclusions and caveats: When a later analysis was performed, an Asian-associated ancestry cluster reportedly had fewer N-insertions than the approximately 600-donor mean. In a later analysis, common viral pathogens appeared linked to several of the most significant clusters.

About this clone itself: Its target is not known.

It was with 60 Vbeta and 13 Jbeta primers that the PCR ran. Profiling relied on immunoSEQ multiplex PCR, and the TCRdb table lists in-frame clones only, not all of them. The sample lists some 170,000 clones, about two thirds seen once, with under 2.5% in the top ten. The V segment lost 2 bases and the J segment 2 bases; nucleotides outside the gene matches: 5. CDR3 length: 15 residues. Germline CDR1 and CDR2: SGHAT and FQNNGV. This receptor was obtained from a human donor in good health. The sample taken for sequencing was PBMCs. The chain joins TRBV11-2 to TRBJ1-2, with 7 bases aligning to TRBD1. CDR3 sequence reads: CASSLTGQPNYGYTF. The CDR3 DNA reads TGTGCCAGCAGCTTAACGGGACAGCCGAACTATGGCTACACCTTC.